The entry below gives a single T cell receptor beta chain sequence along with its context. Its antigen is undetermined. The data were obtained in a study of blood T cells in healthy people across ages. Findings and limits, study-wide: Researchers judged that diversity estimates from one million T cells fell short of true values.

In germline, CDR1 is MNHNS, CDR2 SASEGT. The CDR3 length is 14 residues. V gave up 1 base and J gave up 3 bases, with 10 bases separating them. With a J-beta primer mix and a sample-barcoded 5' primer, a second PCR ran about 6 to 11 cycles. Using its own MiXCR run on the 5' RACE reads, TCRdb lists one record per CDR3 protein. The sample holds about 1 million distinct CDR3 sequences, about 23% seen once. A further study also used this sample, focusing on T cells of mothers and their children.

This rearrangement joins TRBV6-1 to TRBJ2-7; no firm D call. The clonotype originates from a girl aged 2 to 10 in good health. Sequencing used blood. The CDR3: CASSEDITFYEQYF. DNA of the CDR3: TGTGCCAGCAGTGAAGACATAACCTTCTACGAGCAGTACTTC.